These T cell receptor beta chains were read from a single sample in a study of PD-1 blockade in mismatch repair-deficient tumors. Sequencing was performed with immunoSEQ multiplex PCR; in TCRdb, only in-frame clones are kept and a portion is missing. In the table there are 15,000 to 20,000 clones, 84% of which are singletons. The sample consisted of PBMCs, taken 22 to 25 weeks after starting pembrolizumab. These receptors were obtained from an adult with mismatch repair-deficient cancer. The conserved cysteine and the conserved F or W are not part of the CDR3 here. Each record gives: J gene, V gene, CDR3 protein.

J: TRBJ1-1; V: TRBV7-2; CDR3: ASSPNTNMNTEAF
J: TRBJ2-2; V: TRBV9; CDR3: ASSVVGVTSVGELF
J: TRBJ1-4; V: TRBV6-1; CDR3: ASRSQGAREKLF
J: TRBJ2-7; V: TRBV10-3; CDR3: AISDLADSYEQY
J: TRBJ1-3; V: TRBV30; CDR3: AWSTGGSGNTIY
J: TRBJ2-1; V: TRBV25-1; CDR3: ASSDIQGHF
J: TRBJ2-1; V: TRBV15; CDR3: ATKPWDRGNEQF
J: TRBJ1-6; V: TRBV19; CDR3: ASSMRDRDNSPLH
J: TRBJ2-5; V: TRBV6-5; CDR3: ASSYGAEQETQY
J: TRBJ2-5; V: TRBV20-1; CDR3: SANRGETQY
J: TRBJ2-3; V: TRBV10-3; CDR3: AISGQGAQDTQY
J: TRBJ2-1; V: TRBV5-1; CDR3: ASSVAGGSYNEQF
J: TRBJ2-5; V: TRBV4-1; CDR3: ASSQVQEETQY
J: TRBJ1-4; V: TRBV5-1; CDR3: ASSLEAGAGEKLF
J: TRBJ2-7; V: TRBV9; CDR3: ASSVGDSGQGYEQY
J: TRBJ2-1; V: TRBV9; CDR3: ASSVDGRDYNEQF
J: TRBJ1-5; V: TRBV2; CDR3: ASSERFYSNQPQH
J: TRBJ1-3; V: TRBV11-3; CDR3: ASSLTGTEYGNTIY
J: TRBJ2-5; V: TRBV2; CDR3: ASSVLLETQY
J: TRBJ1-4; V: TRBV5-6; CDR3: ASSRPGTGYEKLF
J: TRBJ2-6; V: TRBV28; CDR3: ASSLVGVGANVLT
J: TRBJ2-5; V: TRBV7-7; CDR3: ASSSSIVPGETQY
J: TRBJ1-5; V: TRBV6-6; CDR3: ASRSGTGNQPQH
J: TRBJ2-7; V: TRBV27; CDR3: ASSGRDSRYEQY